This TCR beta chain was found in a study of OX40 agonist ivuxolimab in advanced cancers. Data came from immunoSEQ multiplex PCR; TCRdb stores just in-frame clones and leaves some out. The sample lists around 26,000 clones, 80% to 85% seen once, with approximately 29% in the top ten. Between the trimmed V and J ends, which lost 5 bases and 0 bases, there was a span of 16 bases. Per germline, CDR1 SEHNR and CDR2 FQNEAQ (reference sequence). There are 16 residues in the CDR3. The clonotype was recovered from an adult with an advanced solid tumor such as melanoma, head and neck, liver or kidney cancer. This specimen consisted of CD4+ or CD8+ T cells sorted from blood, obtained in a trial of the OX40 agonist ivuxolimab. The genes are TRBV7-9 and TRBJ1-2; perhaps TRBD1 as D (5 bases). The CDR3 loop is CASSPADSHPNYGYTF. In DNA, the CDR3 is TGTGCCAGCAGCCCAGCAGACAGTCACCCTAACTATGGCTACACCTTC.